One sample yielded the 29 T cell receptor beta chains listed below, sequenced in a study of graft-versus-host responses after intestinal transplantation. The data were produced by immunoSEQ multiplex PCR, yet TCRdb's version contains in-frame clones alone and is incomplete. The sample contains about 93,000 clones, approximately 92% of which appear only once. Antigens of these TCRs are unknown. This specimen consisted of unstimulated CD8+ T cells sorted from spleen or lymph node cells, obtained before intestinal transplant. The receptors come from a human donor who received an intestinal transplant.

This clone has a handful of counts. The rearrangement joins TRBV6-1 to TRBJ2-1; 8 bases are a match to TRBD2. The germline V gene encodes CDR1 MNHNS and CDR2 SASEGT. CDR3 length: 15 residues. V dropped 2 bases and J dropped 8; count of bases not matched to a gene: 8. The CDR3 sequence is CASSEKTGGPHEQFF. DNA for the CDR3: TGTGCCAGCAGTGAAAAGACGGGAGGGCCTCATGAGCAGTTCTTC.

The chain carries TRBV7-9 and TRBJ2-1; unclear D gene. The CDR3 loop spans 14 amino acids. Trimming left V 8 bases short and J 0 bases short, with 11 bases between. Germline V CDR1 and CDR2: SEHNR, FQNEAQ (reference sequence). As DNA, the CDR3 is TGTGCCAGCGGTGCGGTAAGCTCCTACAATGAGCAGTTCTTC. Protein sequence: CASGAVSSYNEQFF.

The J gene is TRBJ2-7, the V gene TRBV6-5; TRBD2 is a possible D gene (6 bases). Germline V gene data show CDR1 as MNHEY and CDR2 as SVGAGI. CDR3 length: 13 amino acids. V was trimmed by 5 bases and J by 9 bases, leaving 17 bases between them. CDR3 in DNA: TGTGCCAGCAGTCCGGACTACCTGGGCGGGCAGTACTTC. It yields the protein CASSPDYLGGQYF.

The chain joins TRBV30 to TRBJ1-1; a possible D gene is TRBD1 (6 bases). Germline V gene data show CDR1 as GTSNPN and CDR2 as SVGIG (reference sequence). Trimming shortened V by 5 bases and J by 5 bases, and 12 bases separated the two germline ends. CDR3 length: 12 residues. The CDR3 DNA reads TGTGCCTGGGGCAGGACAGATACTGAAGCTTTCTTT. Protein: CAWGRTDTEAFF.

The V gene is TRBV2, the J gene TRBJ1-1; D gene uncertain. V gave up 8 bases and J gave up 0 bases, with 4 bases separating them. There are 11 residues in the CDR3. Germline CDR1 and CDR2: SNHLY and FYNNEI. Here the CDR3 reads CASELNTEAFF. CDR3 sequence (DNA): TGTGCCAGCGAGTTGAACACTGAAGCTTTCTTT.

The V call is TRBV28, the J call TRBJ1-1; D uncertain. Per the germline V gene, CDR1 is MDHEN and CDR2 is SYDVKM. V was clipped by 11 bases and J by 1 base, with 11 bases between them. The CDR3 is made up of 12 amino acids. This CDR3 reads CASSPWNTEAFF. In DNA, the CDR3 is TGTGCCTCGAGCCCCTGGAACACTGAAGCTTTCTTT. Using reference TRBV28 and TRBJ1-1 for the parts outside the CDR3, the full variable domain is DVKVTQSSRYLVKRTGEKVFLECVQDMDHENMFWYRQDPGLGLRLIYFSYDVKMKEKGDIPEGYSVSREKKERFSLILESASTNQTSMYLCASSPWNTEAFFGQGTRLTVV.

This CDR3 is CASSQGTGGYNEQFF. Written as DNA, the CDR3 is TGTGCCAGCAGCCAAGGGACAGGGGGCTACAATGAGCAGTTCTTC. The V gene is TRBV14, the J gene TRBJ2-1, with 10 bases lining up with TRBD1. The CDR3 loop spans 15 amino acids. The trim removed 1 base at V and 3 bases at J, leaving 0 bases unmatched. Germline CDR1 reads SGHDN; CDR2 reads FVKESK.

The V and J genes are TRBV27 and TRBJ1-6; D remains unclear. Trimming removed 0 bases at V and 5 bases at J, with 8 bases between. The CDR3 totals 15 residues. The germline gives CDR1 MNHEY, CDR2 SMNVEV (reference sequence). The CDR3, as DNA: TGTGCCAGCAGTTTATCCTGGCAGAATAATTCACCCCTCCACTTT. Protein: CASSLSWQNNSPLHF.

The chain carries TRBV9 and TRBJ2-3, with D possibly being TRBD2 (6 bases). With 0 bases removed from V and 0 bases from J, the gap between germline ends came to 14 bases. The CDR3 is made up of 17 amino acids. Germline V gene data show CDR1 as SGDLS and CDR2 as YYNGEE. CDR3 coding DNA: TGTGCCAGCAGCGTAGCCGACCAGAGCGGGAGCACAGATACGCAGTATTTT. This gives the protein CASSVADQSGSTDTQYF.

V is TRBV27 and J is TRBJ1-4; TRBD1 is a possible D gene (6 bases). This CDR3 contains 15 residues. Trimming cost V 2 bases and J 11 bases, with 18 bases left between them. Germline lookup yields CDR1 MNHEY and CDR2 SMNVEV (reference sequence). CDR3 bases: TGTGCCAGCAGTTTACCGGTGACAGGAAGGGTCAAACTGTTTTTT. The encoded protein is CASSLPVTGRVKLFF. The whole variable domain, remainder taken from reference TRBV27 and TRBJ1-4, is EAQVTQNPRYLITVTGKKLTVTCSQNMNHEYMSWYRQDPGLGLRQIYYSMNVEVTDKGDVPEGYKVSRKEKRNFPLILESPSPNQTSLYFCASSLPVTGRVKLFFGSGTQLSVL.

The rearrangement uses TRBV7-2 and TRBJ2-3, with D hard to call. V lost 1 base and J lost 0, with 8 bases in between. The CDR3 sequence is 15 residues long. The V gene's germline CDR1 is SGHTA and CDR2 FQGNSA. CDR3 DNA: TGTGCCAGCAGCTTAGTTCCGGGTAGCACAGATACGCAGTATTTT. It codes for CASSLVPGSTDTQYF. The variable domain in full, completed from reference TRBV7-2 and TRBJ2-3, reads GAGVSQSPSNKVTEKGKDVELRCDPISGHTALYWYRQSLGQGLEFLIYFQGNSAPDKSGLPSDRFSAERTGGSVSTLTIQRTQQEDSAVYLCASSLVPGSTDTQYFGPGTRLTVL.

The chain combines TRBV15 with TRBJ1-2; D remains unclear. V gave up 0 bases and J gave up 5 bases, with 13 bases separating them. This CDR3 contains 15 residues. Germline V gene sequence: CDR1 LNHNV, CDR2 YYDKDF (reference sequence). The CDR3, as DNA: TGTGCCACCAGCAGAGAACCATTTGACTGGTATGGCTACACCTTC. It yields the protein CATSREPFDWYGYTF.

The CDR3 DNA is TGTGCCAGCTGGGGGGGAGCCTACGAGCAGTACTTC. This translates into CASWGGAYEQYF. The chain links TRBV18 to TRBJ2-7; TRBD2 matches at 7 bases. The CDR3 runs 12 residues. Trimming at V came to 7 bases and at J to 2 bases, leaving 2 bases not matched to a gene. Germline loops: CDR1 KGHSH, CDR2 LQKENI.

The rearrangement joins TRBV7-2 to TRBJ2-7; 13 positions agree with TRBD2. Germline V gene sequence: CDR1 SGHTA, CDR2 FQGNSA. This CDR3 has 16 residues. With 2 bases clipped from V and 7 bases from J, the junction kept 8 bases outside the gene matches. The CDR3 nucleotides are TGTGCCAGCAGCTTAACTAGCGGGGGGGCCGTTTGGGAGCAGTACTTC. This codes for CASSLTSGGAVWEQYF.

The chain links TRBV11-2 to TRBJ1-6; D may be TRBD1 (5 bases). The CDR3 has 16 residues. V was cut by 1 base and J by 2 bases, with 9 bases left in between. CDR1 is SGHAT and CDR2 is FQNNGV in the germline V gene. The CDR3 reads CASSLAGSAYNSPLHF. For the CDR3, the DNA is TGTGCCAGCAGCTTAGCAGGGTCAGCCTATAATTCACCCCTCCACTTT. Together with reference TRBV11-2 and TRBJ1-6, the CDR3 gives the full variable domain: EAGVAQSPRYKIIEKRQSVAFWCNPISGHATLYWYQQILGQGPKLLIQFQNNGVVDDSQLPKDRFSAERLKGVDSTLKIQPAKLEDSAVYLCASSLAGSAYNSPLHFGNGTRLTVT.

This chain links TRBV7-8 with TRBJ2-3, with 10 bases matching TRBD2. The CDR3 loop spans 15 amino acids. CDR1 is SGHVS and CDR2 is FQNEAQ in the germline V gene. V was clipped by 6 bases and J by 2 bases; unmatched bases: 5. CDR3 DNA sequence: TGTGCCAGCAGACGGACTAGCGGACACACAGATACGCAGTATTTT. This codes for CASRRTSGHTDTQYF. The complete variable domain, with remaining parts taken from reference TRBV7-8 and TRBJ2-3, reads GAGVSQSPRYKVAKRGQDVALRCDPISGHVSLFWYQQALGQGPEFLTYFQNEAQLDKSGLPSDRFFAERPEGSVSTLKIQRTQQEDSAVYLCASRRTSGHTDTQYFGPGTRLTVL.

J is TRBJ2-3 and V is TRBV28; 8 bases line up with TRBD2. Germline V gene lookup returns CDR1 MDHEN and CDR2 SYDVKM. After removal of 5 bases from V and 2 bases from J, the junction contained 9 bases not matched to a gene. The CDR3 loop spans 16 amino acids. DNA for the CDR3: TGTGCCAGCAGTCCTAGACTAGCGCAGGACACAGATACGCAGTATTTT. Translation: CASSPRLAQDTDTQYF.

The chain's CDR3 is CASSGVGQSYGYTF. DNA for the CDR3: TGTGCCAGCAGCGGAGTGGGACAGAGCTATGGCTACACCTTC. The chain employs TRBV9 and TRBJ1-2, with TRBD1 matching 7 bases. Germline loops: CDR1 SGDLS, CDR2 YYNGEE. The CDR3 has 14 amino acids. V trimming: 3 bases; J trimming: 4 bases; junction bases outside the gene matches: 6.

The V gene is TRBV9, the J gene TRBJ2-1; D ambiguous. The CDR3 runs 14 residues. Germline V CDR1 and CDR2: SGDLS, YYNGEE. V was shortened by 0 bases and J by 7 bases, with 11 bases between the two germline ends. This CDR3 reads CASSVEDSPNEQFF. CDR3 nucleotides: TGTGCCAGCAGCGTAGAGGATAGCCCAAATGAGCAGTTCTTC.

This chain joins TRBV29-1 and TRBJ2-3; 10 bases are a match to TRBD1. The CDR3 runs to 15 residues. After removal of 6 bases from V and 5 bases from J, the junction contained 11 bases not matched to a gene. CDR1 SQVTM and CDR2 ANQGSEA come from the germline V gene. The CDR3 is CSVPKDRGYGDTQYF. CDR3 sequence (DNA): TGCAGCGTCCCGAAGGACAGGGGGTATGGAGATACGCAGTATTTT.

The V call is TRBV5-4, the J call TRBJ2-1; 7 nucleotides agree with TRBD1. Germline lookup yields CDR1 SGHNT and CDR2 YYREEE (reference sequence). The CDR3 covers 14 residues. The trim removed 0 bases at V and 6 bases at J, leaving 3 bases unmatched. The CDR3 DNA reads TGTGCCAGCAGCTTGGGGTCAGGGGGCAATGAGCAGTTCTTC. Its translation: CASSLGSGGNEQFF.

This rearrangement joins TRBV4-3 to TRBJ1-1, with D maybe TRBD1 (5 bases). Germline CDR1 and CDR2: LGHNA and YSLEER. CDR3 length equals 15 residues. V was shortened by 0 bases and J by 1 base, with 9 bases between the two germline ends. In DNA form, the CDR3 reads TGCGCCAGCAGCCAAGATCGGCAGGGGAACACTGAAGCTTTCTTT. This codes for CASSQDRQGNTEAFF.

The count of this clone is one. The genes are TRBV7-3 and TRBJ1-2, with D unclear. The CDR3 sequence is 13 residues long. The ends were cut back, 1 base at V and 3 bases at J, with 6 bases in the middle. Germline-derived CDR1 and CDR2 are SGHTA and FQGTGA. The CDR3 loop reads CASSLIGDYGYTF. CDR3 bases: TGTGCCAGCAGCTTAATCGGTGACTATGGCTACACCTTC. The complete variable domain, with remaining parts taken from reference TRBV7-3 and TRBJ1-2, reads GAGVSQTPSNKVTEKGKYVELRCDPISGHTALYWYRQSLGQGPEFLIYFQGTGAADDSGLPNDRFFAVRPEGSVSTLKIQRTERGDSAVYLCASSLIGDYGYTFGSGTRLTVV.

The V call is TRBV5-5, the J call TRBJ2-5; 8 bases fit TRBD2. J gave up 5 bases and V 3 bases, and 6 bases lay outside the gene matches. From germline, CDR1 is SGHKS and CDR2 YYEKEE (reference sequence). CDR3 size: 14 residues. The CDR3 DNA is TGTGCCAGCAGCTACGGGGGGGCCGAGGAGACCCAGTACTTC. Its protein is CASSYGGAEETQYF.

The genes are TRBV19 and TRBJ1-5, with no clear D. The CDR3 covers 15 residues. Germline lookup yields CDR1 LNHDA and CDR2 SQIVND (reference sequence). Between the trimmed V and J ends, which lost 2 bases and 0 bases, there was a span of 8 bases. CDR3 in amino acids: CASSITGYSNQPQHF. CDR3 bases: TGTGCCAGTAGTATAACGGGTTATAGCAATCAGCCCCAGCATTTT.

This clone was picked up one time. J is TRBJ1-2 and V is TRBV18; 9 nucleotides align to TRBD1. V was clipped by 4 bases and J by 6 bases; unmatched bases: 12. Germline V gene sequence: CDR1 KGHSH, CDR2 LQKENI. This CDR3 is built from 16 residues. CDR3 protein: CASSQTPGQGHDGYTF. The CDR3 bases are TGTGCCAGCTCACAAACCCCGGGACAGGGTCACGATGGCTACACCTTC.

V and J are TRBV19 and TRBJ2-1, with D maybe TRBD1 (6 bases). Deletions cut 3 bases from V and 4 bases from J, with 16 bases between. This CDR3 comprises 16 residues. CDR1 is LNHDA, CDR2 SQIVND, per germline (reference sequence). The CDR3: CASSIYLAGTYNEQFF. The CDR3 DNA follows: TGTGCCAGTAGTATTTATCTGGCAGGGACATACAATGAGCAGTTCTTC.

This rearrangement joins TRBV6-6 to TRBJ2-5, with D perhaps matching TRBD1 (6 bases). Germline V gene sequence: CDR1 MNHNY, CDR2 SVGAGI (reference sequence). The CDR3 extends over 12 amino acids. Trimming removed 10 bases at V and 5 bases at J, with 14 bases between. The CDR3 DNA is TGTGCCACCACAGGGTGGGAGGAGACCCAGTACTTC. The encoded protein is CATTGWEETQYF.

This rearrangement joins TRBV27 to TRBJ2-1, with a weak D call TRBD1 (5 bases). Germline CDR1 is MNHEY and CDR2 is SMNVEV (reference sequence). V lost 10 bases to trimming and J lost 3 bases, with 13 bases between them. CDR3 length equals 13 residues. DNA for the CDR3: TGTGCCACCAGGTACCAGGGCTACAATGAGCAGTTCTTC. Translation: CATRYQGYNEQFF.